These 16 T cell receptor beta chains were sequenced from one sample in a study of blood T cell repertoires in COVID-19. Sequencing was performed with immunoSEQ multiplex PCR; in TCRdb, only in-frame clones are kept and a portion is missing. Of fewer than 150,000 clones in the sample, approximately 80% were seen once. The source material was peripheral blood. The origin of the receptors is an elderly man with acute or convalescent COVID-19.

V usage is TRBV4-2 and J usage is TRBJ2-5; TRBD1 matches at 9 bases. This CDR3 is 14 amino acids long. With 0 bases clipped from V and 5 bases from J, the junction kept 1 base outside the gene matches. Germline loops: CDR1 LGHNA, CDR2 YNFKEQ. The chain's CDR3 is CASSQEDRGETQYF. In nucleotides, the CDR3 is TGTGCCAGCAGCCAAGAGGACAGGGGTGAGACCCAGTACTTC.

The chain employs TRBV1 and TRBJ2-7; the table gives TRBD1 as D, unverified against the DNA. TRBV1 is deemed a pseudogene. The CDR3 totals 17 residues. The CDR3 DNA follows: TGCACCAGCAGCCAAGACCTGGGGACAGGGGACTCCTACGAGCAGTACTTC. Its translation: CTSSQDLGTGDSYEQYF.

This clone came up once. The CDR3 loop reads CASTPPRGQNTEAFF. In DNA form, the CDR3 reads TGTGCCAGCACCCCACCCAGGGGGCAAAACACTGAAGCTTTCTTT. The chain couples TRBV3-1 (or the pseudogene TRBV3-2) to TRBJ1-1, with 8 positions matching TRBD1. V gave up 7 bases and J gave up 2 bases; unmatched junction bases: 9. The CDR3 has 15 amino acids. Germline loops: CDR1 LGHDT, CDR2 YNNKEL (reference sequence).

The chain carries TRBV7-8 and TRBJ2-5, with D possibly matching TRBD2 (7 bases). V was clipped by 3 bases and J by 5 bases, with 19 bases between them. The CDR3 extends over 16 amino acids. Germline V gene sequence: CDR1 SGHVS, CDR2 FQNEAQ. CDR3 nucleotides: TGTGCCAGCAGCTTTTTAATGGGGGGGGCTGGGGAGACCCAGTACTTC. Protein sequence: CASSFLMGGAGETQYF.

The V call is TRBV6-5, the J call TRBJ1-5, with D unresolved. The CDR3 covers 14 residues. Germline loops: CDR1 MNHEY, CDR2 SVGAGI. The ends were cut back, 6 bases at V and 1 base at J, with 10 bases in the middle. This CDR3 is CASRQGVSNQPQHF. The CDR3 DNA sequence: TGTGCCAGCAGACAAGGAGTGAGCAATCAGCCCCAGCATTTT.

The J gene is TRBJ1-5, the V gene TRBV28; D possibly corresponds to TRBD1 (6 bases). V was pared by 2 bases and J by 9 bases, with 11 bases between. The length of the CDR3 is 13 residues. The germline V gene has CDR1 MDHEN and CDR2 SYDVKM. In DNA, the CDR3 is TGTGCCAGCAGTTTAGAGACAGGCTGGCCCCAGCATTTT. Translation: CASSLETGWPQHF. Full variable domain (outside the CDR3, taken from reference TRBV28 and TRBJ1-5): DVKVTQSSRYLVKRTGEKVFLECVQDMDHENMFWYRQDPGLGLRLIYFSYDVKMKEKGDIPEGYSVSREKKERFSLILESASTNQTSMYLCASSLETGWPQHFGDGTRLSIL.

This clone was observed a few times. The V call is TRBV6-6, the J call TRBJ2-4; D is unresolved. The CDR3 loop spans 14 amino acids. The germline V gene encodes CDR1 MNHNY and CDR2 SVGAGI (reference sequence). V was cut by 11 bases and J by 2 bases, with 16 bases left in between. CDR3 nucleotide sequence: TGTGCCGCCCGCGGCGATATGACCAAAAACATTCAGTACTTC. Translating it yields CAARGDMTKNIQYF.

This rearrangement joins TRBV3-1 (or the pseudogene TRBV3-2) to TRBJ2-5; D possibly corresponds to TRBD2 (6 bases). The CDR3 extends over 13 amino acids. The germline CDR1 and CDR2 sequences are LGHDT and YNNKEL (reference sequence). Trimming pared 6 bases from V and 1 base from J, leaving 9 bases between. CDR3: CASRNGGQETQYF. The CDR3 coding sequence is TGTGCCAGCAGAAACGGGGGCCAAGAGACCCAGTACTTC.

V is TRBV28 and J is TRBJ1-2; 9 bases match TRBD1. CDR3 length: 15 amino acids. Germline V gives CDR1 MDHEN, CDR2 SYDVKM. V lost 6 bases to trimming and J lost 5 bases; unmatched junction nucleotides: 10. Here the CDR3 DNA reads TGTGCCAGCAGCAAACAACAGGGGGCAGGGTATGGCTACACCTTC. This translates into CASSKQQGAGYGYTF.

V is TRBV5-1 and J is TRBJ1-3, with 10 positions matching TRBD1. Germline CDR1 SGHRS, CDR2 YFSETQ. The length of the CDR3 is 13 residues. V was clipped by 7 bases and J by 4 bases; unmatched bases: 2. The CDR3 DNA reads TGCGCCAGCGGGACAGGGGCCGGAAACACCATATATTTT. Translation gives CASGTGAGNTIYF.

The CDR3 protein is CAWDRVNTEAFF. For the CDR3, the DNA is TGTGCCTGGGACAGGGTGAACACTGAAGCTTTCTTT. The genes are TRBV30 and TRBJ1-1; TRBD1 matches 7 bases. The CDR3 is 12 amino acids. Germline values: CDR1 GTSNPN, CDR2 SVGIG (reference sequence). Trimming took 5 bases from V and 0 from J; bases not matched to a gene: 0.

The chain uses TRBV4-3 and TRBJ2-5, with D perhaps TRBD1 (6 bases). CDR1 and CDR2 from the germline V gene are LGHNA and YSLEER. CDR3 length equals 16 residues. With 1 base removed from V and 2 bases from J, the gap between germline ends came to 14 bases. CDR3 sequence: CASSQGIRGGQETQYF. CDR3 sequence (DNA): TGCGCCAGCAGCCAAGGGATCAGGGGCGGGCAAGAGACCCAGTACTTC.

The chain is built from TRBV5-4 and TRBJ2-2; 8 nucleotides match TRBD2. Germline trimming cut 3 bases from V and 1 base from J; bases unmatched to any gene: 8. The CDR3 extends over 17 amino acids. From germline, CDR1 is SGHNT and CDR2 YYREEE (reference sequence). The chain's CDR3 is CASSSFGSGVNTGELFF. CDR3 DNA: TGTGCCAGCAGCTCCTTTGGTAGCGGGGTGAACACCGGGGAGCTGTTTTTT.

The chain is built from TRBV7-2 and TRBJ2-2, with a weak D call TRBD1 (6 bases). The length of the CDR3 is 16 residues. The germline gives CDR1 SGHTA, CDR2 FQGNSA. Trimming cost V 5 bases and J 4 bases, with 17 bases left between them. The CDR3 reads CASSTPGTRGTGELFF. The DNA of the CDR3 is TGTGCCAGCAGCACCCCCGGGACACGTGGCACCGGGGAGCTGTTTTTT. The full variable domain, completed using reference TRBV7-2 and TRBJ2-2, is GAGVSQSPSNKVTEKGKDVELRCDPISGHTALYWYRQSLGQGLEFLIYFQGNSAPDKSGLPSDRFSAERTGGSVSTLTIQRTQQEDSAVYLCASSTPGTRGTGELFFGEGSRLTVL.

This clone was recorded once. The J gene is TRBJ2-1, the V gene TRBV5-6, with D perhaps TRBD1 (5 bases). This CDR3 contains 15 residues. Germline CDR1 reads SGHDT; CDR2 reads YYEEEE. Trimming removed 4 bases at V and 1 base at J, with 12 bases between. The CDR3 reads CASSPRGHSYNEQFF. The CDR3 nucleotides are TGTGCCAGCAGCCCTAGGGGCCATTCCTACAATGAGCAGTTCTTC.

This clone showed up just a few times. The V call is TRBV11-1, the J call TRBJ2-1, with 7 bases lining up with TRBD2. The CDR3 is made up of 15 amino acids. CDR1 SGHAT and CDR2 FQDESV come from the germline V gene (reference sequence). V was pared by 1 base and J by 5 bases, with 5 bases of the junction left unmatched. The CDR3 bases are TGTGCCAGCAGCTTAGGCTGGGGGGGGGACAATGAGCAGTTCTTC. This codes for CASSLGWGGDNEQFF.